Listed below are T cell receptor beta chains from one sample, sequenced in a study of somatic mutations in cytotoxic T cells in rheumatoid arthritis. Assay used: immunoSEQ multiplex PCR; TCRdb lists only in-frame clones, some missing. The data contain about 17,000 clones, approximately 80% of them seen just once; the ten biggest clones take up 7.5% to 10%. Sequencing was done on a sample of CD8+ T cells sorted from blood. The source is an adult with rheumatoid arthritis. CDR3s include the opening cysteine and the closing phenylalanine or tryptophan. D genes are given only for firm matches. Part of the rows lack a size; the others show once, few, many or a class for expanded clones.

V	size	J	D	CDR3	DNA
TRBV13	.	TRBJ2-1	.	CASSPGLSSYNEQFF	TGTGCCAGCAGCCCCGGACTTAGCTCCTACAATGAGCAGTTCTTC
TRBV4-1	.	TRBJ2-6	.	CASSISGAPSRANVLTF	TGCGCCAGCAGCATTTCAGGGGCCCCGTCAAGGGCCAACGTCCTGACTTTC
TRBV12-5	once	TRBJ1-5	TRBD1	CASGPGQGDQPQHF	TGTGCTAGTGGGCCGGGACAGGGTGATCAGCCCCAGCATTTT
TRBV7-2	few	TRBJ2-7	.	CATAWEQGYSYEQYF	TGTGCCACGGCTTGGGAGCAGGGATACTCCTACGAGCAGTACTTC
TRBV4-3	.	TRBJ2-3	.	CASSQERQGADTQYF	TGCGCCAGCAGCCAAGAAAGGCAGGGTGCGGATACGCAGTATTTT
TRBV2	.	TRBJ1-1	.	CAIRGEDTEAFF	TGTGCCATCAGGGGTGAGGACACTGAAGCTTTCTTT
TRBV4-3	once	TRBJ2-2	TRBD1	CASSQEPGQGNTGELFF	TGCGCCAGCAGCCAGGAACCGGGACAGGGGAACACCGGGGAGCTGTTTTTT
TRBV13	.	TRBJ1-6	.	CASSPGGNYNSPLHF	TGTGCCAGCAGCCCCGGGGGTAACTATAATTCACCCCTCCACTTT
TRBV9	.	TRBJ2-3	.	CASSPGDFGTDTQYF	TGTGCCAGCAGCCCCGGGGACTTCGGGACAGATACGCAGTATTTT
TRBV27	.	TRBJ2-1	TRBD1	CASSPDRGYNEQFF	TGTGCCAGCAGTCCCGACAGGGGATACAATGAGCAGTTCTTC
TRBV19	.	TRBJ1-5	.	CASSTGTPGDNGNQPQHF	TGTGCCAGTAGCACCGGGACGCCCGGGGATAATGGCAATCAGCCCCAGCATTTT
TRBV7-6	.	TRBJ2-1	.	CASSLTTGAYNEQFF	TGTGCCAGCAGCTTAACGACGGGGGCCTACAATGAGCAGTTCTTC
TRBV13	.	TRBJ2-1	.	CASSLKLGDGYNEQFF	TGTGCCAGCAGCTTAAAATTGGGGGACGGCTACAATGAGCAGTTCTTC
TRBV7-8	.	TRBJ2-1	TRBD2	CASSPISGGHNEQFF	TGTGCCAGCAGCCCCATTAGCGGGGGTCACAATGAGCAGTTCTTC